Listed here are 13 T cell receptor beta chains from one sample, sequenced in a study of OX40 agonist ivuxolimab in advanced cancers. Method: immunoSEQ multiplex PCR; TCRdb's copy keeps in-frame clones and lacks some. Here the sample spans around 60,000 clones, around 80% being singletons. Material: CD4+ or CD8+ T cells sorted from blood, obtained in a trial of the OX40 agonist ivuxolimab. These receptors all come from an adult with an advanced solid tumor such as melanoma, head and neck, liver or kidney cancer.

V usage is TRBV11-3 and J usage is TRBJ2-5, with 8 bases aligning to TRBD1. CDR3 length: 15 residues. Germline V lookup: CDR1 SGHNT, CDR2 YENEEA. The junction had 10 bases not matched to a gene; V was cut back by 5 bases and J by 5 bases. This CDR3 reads CASSLLTGAGETQYF. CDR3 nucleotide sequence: TGTGCCAGCAGCCTACTGACAGGGGCGGGGGAGACCCAGTACTTC.

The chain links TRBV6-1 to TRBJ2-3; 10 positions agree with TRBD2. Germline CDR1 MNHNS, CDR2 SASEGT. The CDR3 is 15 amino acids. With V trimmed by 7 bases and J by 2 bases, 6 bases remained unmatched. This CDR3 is CASTRTSGDTDTQYF. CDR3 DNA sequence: TGTGCCAGCACCCGGACTAGCGGAGACACAGATACGCAGTATTTT.

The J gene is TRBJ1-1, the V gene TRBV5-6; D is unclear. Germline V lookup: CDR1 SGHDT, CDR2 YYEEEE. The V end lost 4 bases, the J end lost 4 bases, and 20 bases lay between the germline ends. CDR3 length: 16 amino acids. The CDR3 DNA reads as TGTGCCAGCAGCAAAAGAGTCGTGTCGTGGGGCACTGAAGCTTTCTTT. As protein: CASSKRVVSWGTEAFF.

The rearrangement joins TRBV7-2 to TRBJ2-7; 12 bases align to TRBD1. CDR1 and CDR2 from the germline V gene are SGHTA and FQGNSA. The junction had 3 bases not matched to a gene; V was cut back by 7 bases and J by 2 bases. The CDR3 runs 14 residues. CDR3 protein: CASTGTGGPYEQYF. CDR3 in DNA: TGTGCCAGCACCGGGACAGGGGGCCCCTACGAGCAGTACTTC.

The CDR3: CASTEGGFMNTEAFF. The DNA for the CDR3 is TGTGCCAGCACCGAGGGAGGCTTTATGAACACTGAAGCTTTCTTT. The J gene is TRBJ1-1, the V gene TRBV7-2; D gene uncertain. This CDR3 is 15 amino acids long. Germline CDR1 is SGHTA and CDR2 is FQGNSA. Trimming left V 7 bases short and J 0 bases short, with 15 bases between.

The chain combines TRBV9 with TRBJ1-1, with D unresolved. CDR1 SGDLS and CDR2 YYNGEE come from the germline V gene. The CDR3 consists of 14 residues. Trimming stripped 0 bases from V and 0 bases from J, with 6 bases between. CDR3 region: CASSVEQMNTEAFF. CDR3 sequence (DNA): TGTGCCAGCAGCGTAGAGCAGATGAACACTGAAGCTTTCTTT.

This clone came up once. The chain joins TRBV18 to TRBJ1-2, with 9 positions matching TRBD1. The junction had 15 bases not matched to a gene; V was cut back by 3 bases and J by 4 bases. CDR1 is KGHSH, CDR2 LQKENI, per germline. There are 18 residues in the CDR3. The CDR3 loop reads CASSPGQDRGAGSYGYTF. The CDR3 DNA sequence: TGTGCCAGCTCACCGGGTCAGGACAGGGGAGCCGGGAGCTATGGCTACACCTTC.

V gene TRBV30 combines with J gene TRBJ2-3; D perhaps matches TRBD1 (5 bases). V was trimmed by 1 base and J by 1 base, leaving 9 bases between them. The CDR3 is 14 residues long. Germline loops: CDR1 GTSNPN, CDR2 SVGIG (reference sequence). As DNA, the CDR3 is TGTGCCTGGAGTGAAGGGGTAGGCACAGATACGCAGTATTTT. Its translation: CAWSEGVGTDTQYF.

The CDR3 DNA reads TGTGCCAGCAGCTTAAGGGGCACTGAAGCTTTCTTT. It is translated as CASSLRGTEAFF. The chain employs TRBV13 and TRBJ1-1; D possibly corresponds to TRBD1 (5 bases). There are 12 residues in the CDR3. The germline V and J ends were trimmed by 2 bases and 4 bases, with 5 bases remaining between them. Germline loops: CDR1 PRHDT, CDR2 FYEKMQ (reference sequence).

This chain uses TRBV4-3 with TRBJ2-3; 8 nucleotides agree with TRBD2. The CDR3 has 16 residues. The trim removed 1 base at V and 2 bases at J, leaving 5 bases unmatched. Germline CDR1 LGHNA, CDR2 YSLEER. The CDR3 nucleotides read TGCGCCAGCAGCCAAGCGGCTAGCGGGTTCACAGATACGCAGTATTTT. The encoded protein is CASSQAASGFTDTQYF.

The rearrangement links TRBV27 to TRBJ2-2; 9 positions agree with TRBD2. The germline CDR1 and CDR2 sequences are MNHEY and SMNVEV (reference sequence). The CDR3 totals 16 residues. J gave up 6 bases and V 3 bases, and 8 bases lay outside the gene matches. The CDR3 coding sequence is TGTGCCAGCAGTTTTATATGGGCTAGCGGGGCCGGGGAGCTGTTTTTT. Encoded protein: CASSFIWASGAGELFF.

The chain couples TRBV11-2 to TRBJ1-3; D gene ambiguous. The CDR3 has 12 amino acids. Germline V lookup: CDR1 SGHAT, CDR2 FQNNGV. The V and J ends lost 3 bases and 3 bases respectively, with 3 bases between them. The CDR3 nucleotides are TGTGCCAGCAGCTTCGATGGAAACACCATATATTTT. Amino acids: CASSFDGNTIYF.

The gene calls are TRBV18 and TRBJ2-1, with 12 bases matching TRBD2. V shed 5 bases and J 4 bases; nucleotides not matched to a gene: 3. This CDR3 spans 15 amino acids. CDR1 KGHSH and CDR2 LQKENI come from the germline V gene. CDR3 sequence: CASSVLAGGYNEQFF. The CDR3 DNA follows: TGTGCCAGCTCAGTACTAGCGGGAGGTTACAATGAGCAGTTCTTC.